The 3 T cell receptor beta chains given below trace back to one sample, sequenced in a study of identical twins. TCRdb independently ran MiXCR on the 5' RACE reads; one entry per CDR3 protein. The data contain about 470,000 distinct CDR3 sequences, 20% to 25% of them singletons. These data are also associated with another study on T cells expressing NK-cell markers.

Specimen: CD4+ T cells sorted from blood. All receptors come from a young woman in good health.

This clonotype was counted only a few times. This chain links TRBV4-3 with TRBJ1-3; no clear D. Germline-derived CDR1 and CDR2 are LGHNA and YSLEER. The CDR3 is 16 amino acids. V was cut by 3 bases and J by 2 bases, with 14 bases left in between. In DNA form, the CDR3 reads TGCGCCAGCAGCCAGCAGCGGGTATTGCCTGGAAACACCATATATTTT. Amino acids: CASSQQRVLPGNTIYF.

This chain joins TRBV5-6 and TRBJ1-1; D is possibly TRBD1 (6 bases). CDR3 length: 15 amino acids. Germline V CDR1 and CDR2: SGHDT, YYEEEE. Between the trimmed V and J ends, which lost 7 bases and 0 bases, there was a span of 16 bases. CDR3 in amino acids: CASSGVPGVNTEAFF. The CDR3 DNA follows: TGTGCCAGCTCCGGTGTACCAGGGGTGAACACTGAAGCTTTCTTT. The variable domain in full, with the rest retrieved from reference TRBV5-6 and TRBJ1-1, is DAGVTQSPTHLIKTRGQQVTLRCSPKSGHDTVSWYQQALGQGPQFIFQYYEEEERQRGNFPDRFSGHQFPNYSSELNVNALLLGDSALYLCASSGVPGVNTEAFFGQGTRLTVV.

The sample holds a few counts of this clonotype. The genes are TRBV7-9 and TRBJ2-1; TRBD2 aligns across 8 bases. CDR1 and CDR2 (germline): SEHNR, FQNEAQ (reference sequence). Trimming removed 4 bases from V and 9 bases from J; junction bases left unmatched: 11. This CDR3 contains 15 residues. Here the CDR3 reads CASSSGLVFFGEQFF. The CDR3 DNA follows: TGTGCCAGCAGCTCGGGACTAGTGTTCTTCGGTGAGCAGTTCTTC.